This TCR beta chain comes out of a study of radiotherapy plus CTLA-4 blockade in lung cancer. Study in general: Objective responses were recorded in about 18% of patients, with disease control recorded in 30% to 35%. The study's findings and limits: Among blood TCR repertoires after radiotherapy plus ipilimumab, tumor-derived clones expanded.

TCRdb keeps only in-frame clones here, not all; method: immunoSEQ multiplex PCR. Of 75,000 to 100,000 clones in the sample, roughly 80% are singletons; the top ten hold under 4%. Focal radiation and CTLA-4 blockade (ipilimumab) were tested in chemo-refractory metastatic non-small-cell lung cancer patients. This clone was recorded only once. Its antigen remains unknown. The receptor's source is a human donor with non-small cell lung cancer who had a partial response to radiotherapy plus ipilimumab. The material was peripheral blood, obtained from a patient treated with radiotherapy plus ipilimumab.

CDR3: CASSPPITSGRVQFF. The CDR3 DNA reads as TGTGCCAGCTCACCACCCATAACTAGCGGGAGAGTCCAGTTCTTC. This chain links TRBV18 with TRBJ2-1; 11 nucleotides match TRBD2. Germline trimming cut 0 bases from V and 13 bases from J; bases unmatched to any gene: 8. The length of the CDR3 is 15 residues. The germline V gene encodes CDR1 KGHSH and CDR2 LQKENI.